This record covers a single T cell receptor beta chain. Antigen: not known. The CDR3 end is not reached by the read, which stops 3 residues before it; the germline J gene fills it in. Germline V gene lookup returns CDR1 DFQATT and CDR2 SNEGSKA (reference sequence). V gave up 6 bases and J gave up 5 bases; unmatched junction bases: 14. There are 17 residues in the CDR3. This entry is derived from a study of T cells in women clearing cervical HPV infection. Turning to the study itself: Controls gave blood once infection was undetectable; cases at lesion identification. For cases, blood was sampled a median about 140 days after lesion detection, interquartile range roughly 80 to 230 days.

Genomic DNA, averaging approximately 1,200 ng per sample, yielded TCR beta CDR3 via immunoSEQ. The method was immunoSEQ multiplex PCR; TCRdb's version includes in-frame clones alone and lacks a portion of them. Its listing shows some 26,000 clones. Study-level results: Each sample's T-cell count was unknown, possibly confounding richness.

The chain couples TRBV20-1 to TRBJ2-5, with 14 bases lining up with TRBD2. The sequencing sample was made of blood buffy coat. The source of this sequence is a woman between 18 and 69 years old with a cervical HPV16 infection that either progressed to CIN3+ or cleared (not recorded which). The sequenced part of the CDR3 DNA is TGCAGTGCGCCCGGGACTAGCGGGGGTGAACATGACGAGACC. Its protein product is CSAPGTSGGEHDET. Given in full, the CDR3 is CSAPGTSGGEHDETQYF.